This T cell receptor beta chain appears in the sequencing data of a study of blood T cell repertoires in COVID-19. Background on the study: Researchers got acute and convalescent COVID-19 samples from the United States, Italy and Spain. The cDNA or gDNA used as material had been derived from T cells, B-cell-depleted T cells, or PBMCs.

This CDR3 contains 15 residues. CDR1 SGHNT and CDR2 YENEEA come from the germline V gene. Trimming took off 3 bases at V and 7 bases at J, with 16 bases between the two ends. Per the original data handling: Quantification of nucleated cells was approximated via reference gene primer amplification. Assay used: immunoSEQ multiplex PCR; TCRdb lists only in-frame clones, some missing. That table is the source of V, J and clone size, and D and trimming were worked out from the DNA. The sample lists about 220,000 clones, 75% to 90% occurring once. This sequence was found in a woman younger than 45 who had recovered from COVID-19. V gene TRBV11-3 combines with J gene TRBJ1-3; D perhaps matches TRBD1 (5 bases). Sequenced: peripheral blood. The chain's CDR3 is CASSFDSQPGNTIYF. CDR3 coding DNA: TGTGCCAGCAGCTTCGACAGCCAGCCAGGGAACACCATATATTTT.